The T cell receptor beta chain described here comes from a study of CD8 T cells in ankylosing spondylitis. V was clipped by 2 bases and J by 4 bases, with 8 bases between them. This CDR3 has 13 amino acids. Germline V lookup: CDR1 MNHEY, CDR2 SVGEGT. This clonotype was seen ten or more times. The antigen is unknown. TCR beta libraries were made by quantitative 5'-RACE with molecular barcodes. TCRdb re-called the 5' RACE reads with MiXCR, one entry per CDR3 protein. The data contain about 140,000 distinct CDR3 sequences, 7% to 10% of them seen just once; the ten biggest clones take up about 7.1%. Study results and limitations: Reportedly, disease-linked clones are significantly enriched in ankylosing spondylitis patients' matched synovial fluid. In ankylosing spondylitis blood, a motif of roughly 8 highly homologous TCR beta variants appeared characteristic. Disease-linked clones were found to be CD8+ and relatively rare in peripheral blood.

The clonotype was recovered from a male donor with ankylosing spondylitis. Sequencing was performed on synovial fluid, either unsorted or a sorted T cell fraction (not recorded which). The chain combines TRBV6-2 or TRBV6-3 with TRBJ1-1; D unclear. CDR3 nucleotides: TGTGCCAGCAGTTACCTACCCACCACTGAAGCTTTCTTT. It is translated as CASSYLPTTEAFF.